One T cell receptor beta chain is described in this entry. As handled by the study authors: Estimates of nucleated cell counts were drawn from the amplification of reference gene primers. Profiling relied on immunoSEQ multiplex PCR, and the TCRdb table lists in-frame clones only, not all of them. V, J and clone size are those of that table, while D and trimming were read from the DNA. The sample holds 150,000 to 200,000 clones, almost 90% seen once. These data originate in a study of blood T cell repertoires in COVID-19. Across the whole study: T cells, B-cell-depleted T cells, or PBMCs supplied cDNA or gDNA.

V trimming: 1 base; J trimming: 6 bases; junction bases outside the gene matches: 2. Germline-derived CDR1 and CDR2 are SGHTA and FQGNSA. The length of the CDR3 is 13 residues. The sequencing input was peripheral blood. The origin of this receptor is a man aged 50-60 years with acute or convalescent COVID-19. The V call is TRBV7-2, the J call TRBJ1-1, with 7 positions matching TRBD1. CDR3 nucleotides: TGTGCCAGCAGCTTAGACAGGGGTCCTGAAGCTTTCTTT. It specifies CASSLDRGPEAFF. Full variable domain (rest looked up from reference TRBV7-2 and TRBJ1-1): GAGVSQSPSNKVTEKGKDVELRCDPISGHTALYWYRQSLGQGLEFLIYFQGNSAPDKSGLPSDRFSAERTGGSVSTLTIQRTQQEDSAVYLCASSLDRGPEAFFGQGTRLTVV.